This T cell receptor (beta chain) was profiled in a study of cytomegalovirus exposure and HLA in healthy donors (dated by TCRdb to the late 2010s). About the investigation overall: An earlier analysis of some 500 of the donors reported more than 250 Gb of sequence data and some 120 million unique TCR beta sequences from 150 million to 200 million T cells. Alongside the repertoire data, information on donor age, sex, ethnicity and CMV serostatus was compiled. To decide whether each TCR beta V gene segment behaved as functional or pseudogenic, an earlier analysis of over 500 of the donors relied on high-throughput TCR beta sequencing. The number of donors typed differed by locus, with about 629-630 for A, B, C, DRB1 and DQB1, roughly 520 for DQA1, under 610 for DPA1, and approximately 470 for DPB1. Every repertoire in the discovery cohort had been generated on one and the same sequencing platform. Both class I and class II loci were covered by HLA typing, at four-digit resolution. Because of strong linkage in the cohort, 5 or 6 DR-DQ haplotypes were treated as single units for association and clustering. A later genetic analysis used genome-wide SNP genotypes for about three fifths of the 666 donors, treating that subset as a discovery cohort. Approximately 300 gigabases of sequencing data and around 80 million unique TCR sequences made up an early release that covered approximately 700 HLA-typed donors. Among the roughly 410 genotyped donors, roughly 80% belonged to the genetic ancestry cluster associated with self-reported Caucasian donors. The study was designed to test whether signatures of past pathogen exposure could be identified by cataloging public T cell receptors. The study combined high-throughput TCR immunosequencing, statistical association of individual TCRs with disease status, and machine learning to predict cytomegalovirus infection status. The later analysis used no new phenotypic data to find candidate immune exposures, relying instead on TCR beta sequences and their occurrence across donors. A later analysis re-examined previously published TCR beta repertoires from hundreds of donors and added high-resolution HLA genotyping to investigate patterns of TCR occurrence. Along with the 666-subject first cohort, a separate validation cohort of over a hundred different subjects was used. Among 398 genotyped donors of the cohort, an average of about 240,000 unique TCR beta nucleotide sequences was sequenced per donor, of which 15% to 20% were non-productive. Using immunosequencing, the study profiled T cell repertoires from 500 to 800 subjects and related those repertoires to cytomegalovirus serostatus. What the authors observed across the whole study: In an earlier analysis of about 600 of the donors, most TCR beta V segments appeared in productive rearrangements about 90% or about 30% of the time, broadly matching IMGT annotations. Correlated functional status among segregating V segments might be attributable to linkage disequilibrium, but an unknown experimental factor could not be ruled out. V-gene and J-gene trimming of TCR beta chains was associated with a missense DCLRE1C variant in a later genetic analysis, and the association was replicated in an independent cohort. Most TCR sequences were seen in very few donors, while some public TCRs were found in many individuals. Because counts were too low, about 18 rarely observed V segments, including chromosome 9 orphons, were excluded from the earlier analysis of 500 to 700 of the donors. According to a later genetic analysis, donors in an Asian-associated ancestry cluster had fewer N-insertions in productive TCRs than the approximately 610-donor mean. A cluster of highly shared sequence variants was judged likely to be a technical artifact of the sequencing pipeline. The 87-base-pair reads could not distinguish some IMGT-functional V segments, including TRBV6-2 and TRBV6-3, so those segments were excluded. The authors suggested that the approach could potentially be extended to other disease states and immunological phenotypes. In vitro tests confirmed that a few of the cytomegalovirus-associated TCR beta chains recognize cytomegalovirus antigens. Cytomegalovirus status was reported to be diagnosed by the classifier with high specificity and sensitivity in both the original and validation cohorts. A further reported finding was that TCR beta sequences accurately predicted the HLA-A and HLA-B alleles for most subjects in the first cohort. The cohort was sequenced for TCR beta chains only, and without alpha or paired-chain data the features that could be detected were limited. Specific HLA alleles were associated with 16,951 TCR beta sequences at a false discovery rate of 0.05 in a later analysis. In the study, 164 TCR beta chains were listed as associated with cytomegalovirus. According to a later analysis, parvovirus B19, influenza, CMV and Epstein-Barr virus appeared linked to several top co-occurrence clusters. A later analysis found that TCR association rates varied across HLA loci, with DRB1 alleles showing the most associated TCRs and HLA-C alleles the fewest. CMV serostatus was the only immune exposure information available for the cohort. Roughly uniform sequencing depth across donors was assumed in presence/absence analyses, although this assumption may not hold. Assigning TCR associations to individual alleles was difficult when HLA alleles, especially DR and DQ, strongly co-occurred. In a later analysis, most CMV-associated TCR beta chains were found to appear HLA-restricted, with HLA associations seemingly driven largely by CMV exposure. A later analysis found that HLA-associated TCR beta chains were more clonally expanded and had lower generation probabilities than equally common non-associated chains. Because HLA typing was unavailable for some donors at each locus, only the typed subset was used in association tests.

The library was produced with the immunoSEQ multiplex PCR assay. For the multiplex PCR, a mixture combining 60 forward primers for TCR Vbeta segments and 13 reverse primers for TCR Jbeta segments was used. Amplification of the CDR3 region of rearranged TCR beta genes was performed with a multiplex PCR assay on genomic DNA. The amplified TCR beta libraries were sequenced on the Illumina HiSeq System as 87-base-pair reads. In the source study's methods: A later analysis counted approximately 76 million unique TCR beta chains across the approximately 700 repertoires, and some 12 million of these chains were shared by at least two donors. Raw reads were error-corrected and collapsed into unique sequences by a nearest-neighbor algorithm in which closely related sequences were merged to remove PCR and sequencing errors. Alignment of CDR3 sequences to IMGT reference sequences was used to assign V, D and J gene segments. For a sequence to be retained, a match of at least six nucleotides to both a V gene segment and a J gene segment was required. Rearrangements were called productive when the CDR3 lacked stop codons and stayed in frame with V and J; all others were non-productive. Following IMGT convention, CDR3 was defined as the stretch from the second conserved V-encoded cysteine up to the conserved J-encoded phenylalanine. The earlier analysis of roughly 590 of the donors excluded any sequence lacking an unambiguous match to a single V gene segment. In an earlier analysis of approximately 500 of the donors, a V segment was called functional when productive rearrangements were above 56.7%, and segregating when the standard deviation between donors exceeded 5%. A statistical classification framework was developed to diagnose cytomegalovirus status using the catalog of TCR beta chain sequences. A later analysis assigned V and J genes by comparing TCR nucleotide sequences with IMGT/GENE-DB human TR gene sequences. A later analysis assigned CDR3 sequences and most-parsimonious VDJ recombination scenarios with the TCRdist pipeline. In a later analysis, each TCR beta chain was defined by its CDR3 amino acid sequence together with its V-gene family, and reads lacking a unique V-gene family were excluded. In a later analysis, a few hundred highly shared, low-generation-probability nucleotide sequences were removed to address suspected cross-contamination and a sequencing artifact. In a later analysis, a clonal expansion index for each public chain was calculated from normalized within-repertoire ranks of inferred template counts. In a later analysis, generation probabilities were computed with a VDJ recombination model fitted to out-of-frame rearrangements, and the resulting probabilities were checked against IGoR. In a later analysis, TCR-TCR, TCR-HLA and TCR-CMV co-occurrence was scored with hypergeometric tests, and a repertoire-size bias correction was applied to TCR pairs. In a later analysis, false discovery rates were estimated by permuting HLA or CMV assignments 20 times. In a later analysis, co-occurring TCRs were grouped with DBSCAN, and TCRdist sequence similarity was added when clustering was performed within HLA-allele-positive subsets. Repertoires with fewer than 30,000 or more than 120,000 public chains were left out of co-occurrence clustering, as were roughly five repertoires with anomalous nucleotide sharing. The immuneACCESS repertoire file appears here via TCRdb, limited to in-frame rearrangements. These files lack a portion of the clones; in checked studies, under half of the deficit traces to unresolved V genes, and the cause of the others is not known. D and trimming were read from the DNA, whereas the V and J calls and clone size are those reported in that table. Recorded for this sample are about 140,000 clones; roughly 79% of them occurred a single time. Of the sample, 1.5% to 2.5% falls within the top ten clones.

In regard to this clone: It has no known antigen specificity. Base qualities are missing; no much larger clone stands one base away.

The CDR3, from cysteine to phenylalanine, totals 13 residues. Only the CDR3 region is kept as DNA, spanning 39 bases read in frame from base 1. V loses 6 bases, J loses 6 bases, and the germline ends lie 14 bases apart. The germline V gene specifies MDHEN as CDR1 and SYDVKM as CDR2. The cohort comprised around 690 healthy bone marrow donors. At the time of sampling, all cohort members were nominally healthy, though unrecorded immune exposures were likely present. The donor tested CMV seronegative, placing the donor among the 350 to 400 seronegative members of the cohort. Every donor gave a peripheral blood sample, and the peripheral blood mononuclear cells from that sample were used for TCR beta sequencing. Genomic DNA was extracted from the blood cell samples with the Qiagen DNeasy Blood Extraction Kit.

This clonotype originated in a woman between 35 and 50 years old in good health and CMV-seronegative. Specimen: PBMCs. The chain is encoded by TRBV28 joined to TRBJ1-2; matching of 6 bases hints at TRBD1 as the D gene. The sequenced DNA: TGTGCCAGCAGACCTCCAGGGGTGGATGGCTACACCTTC. It is translated as CASRPPGVDGYTF.